Below are 9 T cell receptor beta chains sequenced from a single sample in a study of tumor and adjacent non-tumor tissue in lung cancer. A modified ARM-PCR protocol with three rounds of nested PCR amplified TCRbeta. TCRdb re-called the multiplex PCR reads with MiXCR, one entry per CDR3 protein. The sample has about 93,000 distinct CDR3 sequences; just over 65% are singletons. RNA was extracted from bulk tissue without any cell sorting. The source material was lung tumor tissue. All receptors derive from a man aged 55 to 70 with non-small cell lung cancer.

To note about this clonotype: In this CDR3 the conserved last residue, phenylalanine or tryptophan, is missing, so a read error is likely. This chain joins TRBV12-3 or TRBV12-4 and TRBJ2-2; D is undetermined. The CDR3 consists of 12 residues. The CDR3 loop is CASSQNTRELFY. CDR3 DNA sequence: TGTGCCAGCAGCCAAAACACCAGGGAGCTGTTTTAT.

This clonotype has at least ten counts. The chain employs TRBV10-3 and TRBJ2-2, with D perhaps TRBD2 (5 bases). Germline lookup yields CDR1 ENHRY and CDR2 SYGVKD. This CDR3 region has 16 residues. Between the trimmed V and J ends, which lost 6 bases and 0 bases, there was a span of 14 bases. The CDR3 reads CAISGVTQANTGELFF. The CDR3 DNA follows: TGTGCCATCAGCGGGGTTACACAAGCGAACACCGGGGAGCTGTTTTTT.

In its sample, this clonotype was seen many times. The genes are TRBV6-2 or TRBV6-3 and TRBJ2-1, with 7 bases identical to TRBD1. Trimming removed 2 bases from V and 8 bases from J; junction bases left unmatched: 12. Looked up from germline, CDR1 is MNHEY and CDR2 is SVGEGT. The length of the CDR3 is 16 residues. The CDR3 sequence is CASSYRLAGGFYEQFF. CDR3 in DNA: TGTGCCAGCAGTTACAGGTTGGCAGGGGGATTCTATGAGCAGTTCTTC.

This clonotype was counted ten times or more. The chain joins TRBV5-5 to TRBJ2-7, with D possibly TRBD1 on 6 matching bases. CDR1 and CDR2 (germline): SGHKS, YYEKEE (reference sequence). The CDR3 is 14 amino acids. Trimming shortened V by 3 bases and J by 7 bases, and 17 bases separated the two germline ends. The CDR3 DNA is TGTGCCAGCAGCTACCCCGAGGGACACCGAGAGCAGTACTTC. This translates into CASSYPEGHREQYF.

In the case of this clonotype: A much larger clone lies a single base off, so this may be a read error. This rearrangement joins TRBV20-1 to TRBJ2-7, with D perhaps matching TRBD1 (5 bases). The CDR3 extends over 12 amino acids. The germline CDR1 and CDR2 sequences are DFQATT and SNEGSKA (reference sequence). The CDR3 DNA sequence: TGCAGTGTCCAACAGGATTCCTACGAGCTGTACTTC. Its protein is CSVQQDSYELYF.

In its sample, this clonotype was seen once. Mismatch with germline at one junction end may stem from a read error. The chain has TRBV6-1 and TRBJ2-6; 8 positions agree with TRBD2. The CDR3 totals 15 residues. Germline V lookup: CDR1 MNHNS, CDR2 SASEGT. The CDR3 sequence is CASSGLAAGANFLTF. In DNA, the CDR3 is TGTGCCAGCAGCGGACTAGCAGCCGGGGCCAACTTCCTGACTTTC.

J is TRBJ2-7 and V is TRBV11-2; 7 bases are shared with TRBD1. Germline V lookup: CDR1 SGHAT, CDR2 FQNNGV. With V trimmed by 5 bases and J by 3 bases, 4 bases remained unmatched. This CDR3 has 13 residues. CDR3 nucleotide sequence: TGTGCCAGCAGCCCCGGGACAGTCTACGAGCAGTACTTC. It is translated as CASSPGTVYEQYF.

On this clonotype itself: A read error may account for a junction end that differs from germline. V usage is TRBV11-2 and J usage is TRBJ2-2; possible D gene TRBD1, 5 bases. The germline gives CDR1 SGHAT, CDR2 FQNNGV. The CDR3 runs to 15 residues. The CDR3 DNA follows: TGTGCTAGCAGCCAGAAAGGGGCGAACACCGGGGAGCTGTTTTTT. Its protein product is CASSQKGANTGELFF. Using reference TRBV11-2 and TRBJ2-2 for the parts outside the CDR3, the full variable domain is EAGVAQSPRYKIIEKRQSVAFWCNPISGHATLYWYQQILGQGPKLLIQFQNNGVVDDSQLPKDRFSAERLKGVDSTLKIQPAKLEDSAVYLCASSQKGANTGELFFGEGSRLTVL.

As for this clonotype: One end of the junction fails to match germline, which may point to a read error. The chain combines TRBV5-6 with TRBJ2-1, with 13 bases aligning to TRBD2. This CDR3 contains 17 residues. Per germline, CDR1 SGHDT and CDR2 YYEEEE. CDR3 bases: TGTGCCAGCAGCTTGCGGACTAGCGGGAGTTCCTACATTGAGCAGGTCTTC. This codes for CASSLRTSGSSYIEQVF. Together with reference TRBV5-6 and TRBJ2-1, the CDR3 gives the full variable domain: DAGVTQSPTHLIKTRGQQVTLRCSPKSGHDTVSWYQQALGQGPQFIFQYYEEEERQRGNFPDRFSGHQFPNYSSELNVNALLLGDSALYLCASSLRTSGSSYIEQVFGPGTRLTVL.